This T cell receptor (beta chain) was captured in a study of T cells in Graves' hyperthyroidism and ophthalmopathy. Study-level results: The majority of expanded thyroid clonotypes above 0.001 also appeared in blood.

It was at first hyperthyroidism diagnosis, before any ophthalmopathy symptoms, that the blood sample was taken. This clonotype was seen more than once but under ten times. What it recognizes is unknown. The CDR3 is 15 amino acids. CDR1 and CDR2 (germline): SQVTM, ANQGSEA. Losses at the gene ends were 4 bases for V and 3 bases for J; bases not matched to a gene: 10. The TCR beta CDR3 regions underwent amplification using RNA transcripts as the source. TCR CDR3 regions were first amplified by RT-PCR with HTBI primers. TCRdb called the multiplex PCR reads again in MiXCR, with one record for every CDR3 protein. The table lists 730,000 or so distinct CDR3 sequences, around 20% of them singletons.

The sample taken for sequencing was blood. This rearrangement joins TRBV29-1 to TRBJ2-7; TRBD1 agrees at 9 bases. The clonotype comes from a woman in her forties or fifties with Graves' hyperthyroidism that later progressed to Graves' ophthalmopathy. DNA of the CDR3: TGCAGCGTTGCCTTAGGGGACAGGGAGGGCTACGAGCAGTACTTC. Its protein is CSVALGDREGYEQYF.